Described below is a single TCR beta chain sequence and its context. Its antigen remains unidentified. This entry belongs to a study of T cell responses to AZD1222 COVID-19 vaccine. Broader study findings: At study baseline, merely a handful of AZD1222 recipients were seropositive. Most donors were white British and more were female, and clonal diversity was possibly underestimated.

TCRdb keeps only in-frame clones here, not all; method: immunoSEQ multiplex PCR. The sample has under 170,000 clones, around 90% seen once. The TCR comes from an adult who received the AZD1222 COVID-19 vaccine. The sequenced sample was peripheral blood, obtained 28 days after the second AZD1222 dose.

CDR3 nucleotides: TGTGCCAGCAGCTTAGCCCTAATGGACATTGGCAATCAGCCCCAGCATTTT. Translated: CASSLALMDIGNQPQHF. The chain has TRBV7-2 and TRBJ1-5, with D perhaps matching TRBD1 (5 bases). Germline lookup yields CDR1 SGHTA and CDR2 FQGNSA. Between the trimmed V and J ends, which lost 0 bases and 2 bases, there was a span of 14 bases. This CDR3 comprises 17 residues.